This T cell receptor beta chain was recorded in a study of blood T cell repertoires in COVID-19. Study details: Both acute and convalescent COVID-19 samples were obtained from the United States, Italy and Spain. The cDNA or gDNA used as material had been derived from T cells, B-cell-depleted T cells, or PBMCs.

In the authors' workflow: From reference gene primer amplification, estimates of nucleated cell counts were derived. Produced via immunoSEQ multiplex PCR; TCRdb's table is partial and in-frame only. V, J and clone size reflect that table, while D and trimming were determined from the DNA. The repertoire holds roughly 380,000 clones, with 87% as singletons. Grouping used clinical history reported by participants in a survey and questionnaire. The ends lost 4 bases at V and 1 base at J; junction bases unmatched: 8. Per germline, CDR1 SGHAT and CDR2 FQNNGV. The CDR3 is 17 amino acids. The source of this sequence is a young man who had recovered from COVID-19. The source material was PBMCs or T cells enriched from blood (not recorded which). This chain uses TRBV11-2 with TRBJ2-3, with 10 bases identical to TRBD2. The DNA of the CDR3 is TGTGCCAGCAGCTCGGGTCTTCTAGCGGGGGGCACAGATACGCAGTATTTT. Protein sequence: CASSSGLLAGGTDTQYF.